These 9 T cell receptor beta chains originate from one sample sequenced in a study of blood T cell repertoires in COVID-19. The protocol was immunoSEQ multiplex PCR, while the TCRdb copy is restricted to in-frame clones and leaves out a portion. This sample has about 190,000 clones, with approximately 80% found just once. Sequenced material: PBMCs or T cells enriched from blood (not recorded which). Receptor source: a woman aged 60-75 years with acute COVID-19.

The chain joins TRBV6-2 or TRBV6-3 to TRBJ1-2; no clear D. From germline, CDR1 is MNHEY and CDR2 SVGEGT. CDR3 size: 13 residues. V was trimmed by 4 bases and J by 5 bases, leaving 11 bases between them. This CDR3 reads CASSLERGYGYTF. The CDR3 coding sequence is TGTGCCAGCAGTTTGGAACGCGGGTATGGCTACACCTTC.

The chain uses TRBV7-2 and TRBJ2-2; D possibly corresponds to TRBD2 (6 bases). Looked up from germline, CDR1 is SGHTA and CDR2 is FQGNSA. Trimming took 3 bases from V and 5 from J, leaving 13 bases between them. This CDR3 comprises 15 residues. The CDR3 loop is CASSLMAGQTGELFF. CDR3 bases: TGTGCCAGCAGCTTGATGGCGGGGCAGACCGGGGAGCTGTTTTTT. Based on the CDR3 plus reference TRBV7-2 and TRBJ2-2, the full variable domain is GAGVSQSPSNKVTEKGKDVELRCDPISGHTALYWYRQSLGQGLEFLIYFQGNSAPDKSGLPSDRFSAERTGGSVSTLTIQRTQQEDSAVYLCASSLMAGQTGELFFGEGSRLTVL.

The CDR3 DNA follows: TGTGCCAGCAGCTTAGCCTACGGGGGTCTTGGTTCCTACAATGAGCAGTTCTTC. Translating gives CASSLAYGGLGSYNEQFF. This chain links TRBV7-6 with TRBJ2-1, with D perhaps TRBD2 (6 bases). This CDR3 comprises 18 residues. V lost 0 bases and J lost 1, with 16 bases in between. Per the germline V gene, CDR1 is SGHVS and CDR2 is FNYEAQ.

The rearrangement joins TRBV7-2 to TRBJ2-1; TRBD1 is a possible D gene (5 bases). Germline V gene lookup returns CDR1 SGHTA and CDR2 FQGNSA. The length of the CDR3 is 13 residues. Trimming left V 4 bases short and J 9 bases short, with 13 bases between. Here the CDR3 DNA reads TGTGCCAGCAGCTCAAGGGGTAGGATTGAGCAGTTCTTC. Translation: CASSSRGRIEQFF.

This sequence joins TRBV3-1 (or the pseudogene TRBV3-2) and TRBJ1-1; a weak D match, TRBD1 (6 bases). Germline values: CDR1 LGHDT, CDR2 YNNKEL (reference sequence). V dropped 5 bases and J dropped 5 bases, with 18 bases sitting between them. The CDR3 runs 15 residues. The CDR3: CASSTTGSDRTEAFF. CDR3 DNA sequence: TGTGCCAGCAGCACAACAGGGAGTGACAGGACTGAAGCTTTCTTT.

The chain is built from TRBV11-3 and TRBJ2-3; 9 bases are a match to TRBD1. In germline, CDR1 is SGHNT, CDR2 YENEEA. The V and J ends lost 4 bases and 3 bases, in that order; junction bases with no gene match: 11. The CDR3 spans 17 residues. The CDR3 is CASSSTGGIVVTDTQYF. As DNA, the CDR3 is TGTGCCAGCAGCTCTACAGGGGGCATTGTAGTAACAGATACGCAGTATTTT.

The chain has TRBV4-3 and TRBJ1-1; TRBD1 might be the D (5 bases). CDR1 and CDR2 from the germline V gene are LGHNA and YSLEER. The CDR3 sequence is 16 residues long. Trimming removed 3 bases from V and 1 base from J, with 15 bases in between. For the CDR3, the DNA is TGCGCCAGCAGCCATCCCTGGGACGGGGGGAACACTGAAGCTTTCTTT. It codes for CASSHPWDGGNTEAFF.

This clone appeared a few times. The V gene is TRBV4-3, the J gene TRBJ2-1; a possible D gene is TRBD2 (6 bases). CDR1 is LGHNA, CDR2 YSLEER, per germline. The length of the CDR3 is 17 residues. The V gene lost 0 bases and the J gene lost 10 bases, with 22 bases spanning the gap. CDR3 bases: TGCGCCAGCAGCCAAGATCCAGCGGGCCCCCTCCCCAAGGAGCAGTTCTTC. It codes for CASSQDPAGPLPKEQFF.

The CDR3 sequence is CASSYSGTGEAEAFF. CDR3 in DNA: TGTGCCAGCAGTTACAGCGGGACAGGGGAGGCTGAAGCTTTCTTT. This chain links TRBV6-5 with TRBJ1-1, with TRBD1 matching 10 bases. The germline V gene has CDR1 MNHEY and CDR2 SVGAGI. This CDR3 has 15 residues. The trim removed 2 bases at V and 6 bases at J, leaving 6 bases unmatched.